These 27 T cell receptor beta chains share one sample of origin, sequenced in a study of blood T cell repertoires in COVID-19. TCRdb's table, derived via immunoSEQ multiplex PCR, lists solely in-frame clones and lacks some. The sample contains about 45,000 clones, 90% of which appear only once. Material for sequencing was peripheral blood. The receptors derive from a human donor in a cohort sampled during active COVID-19.

This chain joins TRBV9 and TRBJ2-7; D gene uncertain. Germline V CDR1 and CDR2: SGDLS, YYNGEE. This CDR3 is 14 amino acids long. V gave up 0 bases and J gave up 0 bases, with 7 bases separating them. In DNA, the CDR3 is TGTGCCAGCAGCGTAGCTGACACCTCCTACGAGCAGTACTTC. Its protein is CASSVADTSYEQYF.

The chain carries TRBV30 and TRBJ1-1; TRBD1 is a possible D gene (5 bases). Germline V gives CDR1 GTSNPN, CDR2 SVGIG (reference sequence). The germline V and J ends were trimmed by 0 bases and 1 base, with 12 bases remaining between them. This CDR3 has 15 residues. The CDR3 nucleotides are TGTGCCTGGAGTGTACGATCCGGGGGGAACACTGAAGCTTTCTTT. Translated: CAWSVRSGGNTEAFF.

V is TRBV19 and J is TRBJ1-2, with TRBD1 as a possible D gene (6 bases). Trimming left V 3 bases short and J 4 bases short, with 15 bases between. Germline V gene sequence: CDR1 LNHDA, CDR2 SQIVND (reference sequence). This CDR3 has 15 residues. In nucleotides, the CDR3 is TGTGCCAGTAGTATGGAGGCAGGGGCTAGCTATGGCTACACCTTC. Its protein product is CASSMEAGASYGYTF. The whole variable domain, filled in from reference TRBV19 and TRBJ1-2, reads DGGITQSPKYLFRKEGQNVTLSCEQNLNHDAMYWYRQDPGQGLRLIYYSQIVNDFQKGDIAEGYSVSREKKESFPLTVTSAQKNPTAFYLCASSMEAGASYGYTFGSGTRLTVV.

The chain employs TRBV29-1 and TRBJ1-6; D may be TRBD1 (6 bases). Deletions cut 5 bases from V and 8 bases from J, with 16 bases between. Germline-derived CDR1 and CDR2 are SQVTM and ANQGSEA. The CDR3 spans 14 residues. CDR3 DNA: TGCAGCGTTAAAGGAGGGGGAAAGGATTCACCCCTCCACTTT. It encodes CSVKGGGKDSPLHF.

Only one count was recorded for this clone. The V call is TRBV4-3, the J call TRBJ1-1; possibly TRBD1 for D (6 bases). The length of the CDR3 is 16 residues. CDR1 is LGHNA and CDR2 is YSLEER in the germline V gene. Between the trimmed V and J ends, which lost 4 bases and 7 bases, there was a span of 22 bases. CDR3 amino acids: CASSLGAGDETLEAFF. In DNA, the CDR3 is TGCGCCAGCAGCCTCGGGGCAGGGGATGAAACGCTTGAAGCTTTCTTT.

The V and J genes are TRBV7-9 and TRBJ2-7; 12 bases are shared with TRBD1. Germline CDR1 and CDR2: SEHNR and FQNEAQ (reference sequence). The V gene end was trimmed by 2 bases and the J gene end by 5 bases; junction bases not matched to a gene: 10. CDR3 length: 17 amino acids. The CDR3 nucleotides are TGTGCCAGCAGCTTATCCCGGGGACAGGGGGCATGGGACGAGCAGTACTTC. Protein product: CASSLSRGQGAWDEQYF.

The chain is built from TRBV4-2 and TRBJ1-2; 7 bases match TRBD1. Trimming removed 1 base from V and 8 bases from J; junction bases left unmatched: 16. Germline V gene sequence: CDR1 LGHNA, CDR2 YNFKEQ. The CDR3 contains 17 residues. CDR3 sequence (DNA): TGTGCCAGCAGCCAAGTTTTCTTGACAGGGAGCCCTCGGGGCTACACCTTC. Its protein is CASSQVFLTGSPRGYTF.

This clone was recorded once. J is TRBJ2-3 and V is TRBV7-2; 11 bases map to TRBD2. After removal of 7 bases from V and 3 bases from J, the junction contained 6 bases not matched to a gene. CDR1 and CDR2 from the germline V gene are SGHTA and FQGNSA. The CDR3 loop spans 15 amino acids. As DNA, the CDR3 is TGTGCCAGCACTATTAGCGGGGGGGTAACAGATACGCAGTATTTT. Residues: CASTISGGVTDTQYF. The complete variable domain, with remaining parts taken from reference TRBV7-2 and TRBJ2-3, reads GAGVSQSPSNKVTEKGKDVELRCDPISGHTALYWYRQSLGQGLEFLIYFQGNSAPDKSGLPSDRFSAERTGGSVSTLTIQRTQQEDSAVYLCASTISGGVTDTQYFGPGTRLTVL.

V and J are TRBV13 and TRBJ2-1, with D maybe TRBD1 (5 bases). The CDR3 consists of 17 residues. Germline assignment: CDR1 PRHDT and CDR2 FYEKMQ (reference sequence). The V gene lost 5 bases and the J gene lost 3 bases, with 20 bases spanning the gap. In DNA form, the CDR3 reads TGTGCCAGCAGCAATAGCCAGGGCTACTACTACTACAATGAGCAGTTCTTC. Its translation: CASSNSQGYYYYNEQFF.

V and J are TRBV12-3 or TRBV12-4 and TRBJ1-5; tentative D call: TRBD1 (5 bases). This CDR3 is 12 amino acids long. Trimming removed 8 bases at V and 9 bases at J, with 14 bases between. CDR3 loop: CASSGAPRPQHF. Here the CDR3 DNA reads TGTGCCAGCTCTGGGGCACCCCGGCCCCAGCATTTT.

This clone was observed a single time. The genes are TRBV14 and TRBJ2-1; 12 nucleotides match TRBD2. After removal of 2 bases from V and 10 bases from J, the junction contained 9 bases not matched to a gene. Germline loops: CDR1 SGHDN, CDR2 FVKESK. The CDR3 covers 16 residues. The CDR3 nucleotides read TGTGCCAGCAGCCAAATAGGACTAGCGGGGCTCCGGGAGCAGTTCTTC. Protein: CASSQIGLAGLREQFF. Supplemented by reference TRBV14 and TRBJ2-1, the full variable domain reads EAGVTQFPSHSVIEKGQTVTLRCDPISGHDNLYWYRRVMGKEIKFLLHFVKESKQDESGMPNNRFLAERTGGTYSTLKVQPAELEDSGVYFCASSQIGLAGLREQFFGPGTRLTVL.

In regard to this clone: The junction does not match germline at one end; this may be a read error. Other DNA sequences in this sample translate to the same CDR3. The genes are TRBV28 and TRBJ2-2, with 8 bases lining up with TRBD1. Germline V gene sequence: CDR1 MDHEN, CDR2 SYDVKM. CDR3 length: 16 residues. The CDR3 reads CASSRWTGLNTGELFF. The CDR3 coding sequence is TGCGCCAGCAGCCGATGGACAGGGCTGAACACCGGGGAGCTGTTTTTT.

V gene TRBV18 combines with J gene TRBJ2-5; unclear D gene. Germline V gene data show CDR1 as KGHSH and CDR2 as LQKENI. The CDR3 has 13 amino acids. Trimming took 5 bases from V and 1 from J, leaving 8 bases between them. CDR3 in DNA: TGTGCCAGCTCAGGGCAGAGCCAAGAGACCCAGTACTTC. Its translation is CASSGQSQETQYF.

The rearrangement links TRBV7-8 to TRBJ1-1, with unresolved D. The CDR3 loop spans 14 amino acids. Trimming removed 3 bases at V and 2 bases at J, with 10 bases between. Per germline, CDR1 SGHVS and CDR2 FQNEAQ. Written as DNA, the CDR3 is TGTGCCAGCAGCTTGGAGTTGCAAAACACTGAAGCTTTCTTT. Its translation is CASSLELQNTEAFF.

The genes are TRBV9 and TRBJ2-2, with a possible D match to TRBD1 (5 bases). The V gene's germline CDR1 is SGDLS and CDR2 YYNGEE. There are 14 residues in the CDR3. The germline V and J ends were trimmed by 0 bases and 7 bases, with 10 bases remaining between them. CDR3 sequence reads: CASSVAGYIGELFF. Here the CDR3 DNA reads TGTGCCAGCAGCGTAGCAGGGTATATCGGGGAGCTGTTTTTT.

The chain joins TRBV15 to TRBJ2-7; D is possibly TRBD2 (6 bases). The CDR3 totals 16 residues. The V end lost 0 bases, the J end lost 2 bases, and 14 bases lay between the germline ends. The germline V gene encodes CDR1 LNHNV and CDR2 YYDKDF (reference sequence). Here the CDR3 DNA reads TGTGCCACCAGCAGAGATCTTCGGGGGATGGCCTACGAGCAGTACTTC. This translates into CATSRDLRGMAYEQYF.

This sequence joins TRBV2 and TRBJ2-3; D is uncertain. CDR3 length: 13 residues. Germline V lookup: CDR1 SNHLY, CDR2 FYNNEI. V dropped 4 bases and J dropped 1 base, with 6 bases sitting between them. The CDR3 DNA reads TGTGCCAGCAGTGCTCGGGGCACAGATACGCAGTATTTT. Protein product: CASSARGTDTQYF.

The chain is built from TRBV5-4 and TRBJ2-7; no clear D. Germline V CDR1 and CDR2: SGHNT, YYREEE (reference sequence). The CDR3 is 13 residues long. Deletions cut 0 bases from V and 3 bases from J, with 7 bases between. In DNA form, the CDR3 reads TGTGCCAGCAGCTTGGGAAGAGACTACGAGCAGTACTTC. Translating gives CASSLGRDYEQYF.

The chain recombines TRBV5-4 with TRBJ2-3, with 11 bases matching TRBD2. With 3 bases clipped from V and 6 bases from J, the junction kept 3 bases outside the gene matches. The CDR3 covers 14 residues. Germline V gene lookup returns CDR1 SGHNT and CDR2 YYREEE (reference sequence). The chain's CDR3 is CASSSTSGSDTQYF. In DNA, the CDR3 is TGTGCCAGCAGCTCCACTAGCGGGAGCGATACGCAGTATTTT.

The chain recombines TRBV28 with TRBJ1-1; 8 bases line up with TRBD1. Germline trimming cut 4 bases from V and 1 base from J; bases unmatched to any gene: 5. Germline V gives CDR1 MDHEN, CDR2 SYDVKM. The CDR3 covers 15 residues. The CDR3, as DNA: TGTGCCAGCAGTTCAGTGGGACAGGAGAACACTGAAGCTTTCTTT. Its protein product is CASSSVGQENTEAFF.

The rearrangement joins TRBV2 to TRBJ1-1; 7 positions agree with TRBD1. J gave up 1 base and V 2 bases, and 4 bases lay outside the gene matches. Germline assignment: CDR1 SNHLY and CDR2 FYNNEI. The CDR3 contains 15 residues. The CDR3 sequence: CASSELQGRNTEAFF. The DNA for the CDR3 is TGTGCCAGCAGTGAACTACAGGGGAGGAACACTGAAGCTTTCTTT.

The table lists this clone with a count of one. This chain links TRBV28 with TRBJ1-4; 7 bases line up with TRBD1. The trim removed 5 bases at V and 7 bases at J, leaving 7 bases unmatched. Germline CDR1 reads MDHEN; CDR2 reads SYDVKM. This CDR3 is 14 amino acids long. CDR3 DNA: TGTGCCAGCAGTGTGATCGGGACAGCTGAAAAACTGTTTTTT. The encoded protein is CASSVIGTAEKLFF.

The V and J genes are TRBV15 and TRBJ1-2; possibly TRBD1 for D (5 bases). Trimming cost V 3 bases and J 9 bases, with 11 bases left between them. Germline lookup yields CDR1 LNHNV and CDR2 YYDKDF (reference sequence). This CDR3 has 12 residues. The CDR3: CATSSPGSSYTF. The CDR3 DNA sequence: TGTGCCACCAGCAGCCCAGGGTCAAGCTACACCTTC.

The chain has TRBV18 and TRBJ2-2, with TRBD1 identical over 10 bases. From germline, CDR1 is KGHSH and CDR2 LQKENI. Trimming removed 2 bases from V and 5 bases from J; junction bases left unmatched: 2. CDR3 length equals 15 residues. CDR3 bases: TGTGCCAGCTCACCATCGGGACAGGGGACCGGGGAGCTGTTTTTT. This translates into CASSPSGQGTGELFF.

The chain links TRBV6-2 or TRBV6-3 to TRBJ1-1; maybe TRBD1 (6 bases). The CDR3 loop spans 16 amino acids. V lost 1 base and J 0 bases, leaving 12 bases between the germline ends. The germline CDR1 and CDR2 sequences are MNHEY and SVGEGT. The CDR3 loop reads CASSYFQDSLNTEAFF. CDR3 bases: TGTGCCAGCAGTTACTTCCAGGACAGTTTGAACACTGAAGCTTTCTTT.

The CDR3 nucleotides read TGCAGTGCCTACAGGGGGCGGCAGTATTTT. Translated: CSAYRGRQYF. The V and J genes are TRBV20-1 and TRBJ2-3; 9 bases line up with TRBD1. The J segment lost 11 bases and the V segment lost 6 bases, leaving 3 bases of the junction unmatched. The CDR3 has 10 residues. Germline V CDR1 and CDR2: DFQATT, SNEGSKA (reference sequence).

This chain links TRBV27 with TRBJ2-7; TRBD2 agrees at 9 bases. This CDR3 contains 14 residues. V lost 4 bases and J lost 2; bases outside the gene matches: 3. Per the germline V gene, CDR1 is MNHEY and CDR2 is SMNVEV (reference sequence). The CDR3 spells CASSSKREAYEQYF. In DNA form, the CDR3 reads TGTGCCAGCAGTTCGAAGCGGGAGGCCTACGAGCAGTACTTC.